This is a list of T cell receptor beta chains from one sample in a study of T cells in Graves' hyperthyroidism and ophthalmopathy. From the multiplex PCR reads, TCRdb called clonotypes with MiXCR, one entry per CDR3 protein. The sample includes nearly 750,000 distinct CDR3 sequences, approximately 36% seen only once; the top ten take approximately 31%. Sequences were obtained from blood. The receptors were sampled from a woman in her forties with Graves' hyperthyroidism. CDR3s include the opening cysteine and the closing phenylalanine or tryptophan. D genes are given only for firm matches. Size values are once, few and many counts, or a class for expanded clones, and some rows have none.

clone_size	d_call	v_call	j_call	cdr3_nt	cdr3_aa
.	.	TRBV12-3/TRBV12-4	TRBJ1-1	TGTGCCAGCAGTCTCGGATACAGGGTGAACACTGAAGCTTTCTTT	CASSLGYRVNTEAFF
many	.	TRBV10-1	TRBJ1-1	TGCGCCAGCAGTGCCTCCATTCACACTGAAGCTTTCTTT	CASSASIHTEAFF
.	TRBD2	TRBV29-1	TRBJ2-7	TGCAGCGTTCGGGGACTAGGGAGCTGCGAGCAGTACTTC	CSVRGLGSCEQYF
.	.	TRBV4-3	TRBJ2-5	TGCGCCAGCAGCCAAGAGAGGGGCACAACGGGAGCAAACCAAGAGACCCAGTACTTC	CASSQERGTTGANQETQYF
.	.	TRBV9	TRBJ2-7	TGTGCCAGCAAAGGACCGAACCGACGGGAATCCTACGAGCAGTACTTC	CASKGPNRRESYEQYF
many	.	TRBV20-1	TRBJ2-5	TGCAGTGCTACCGGGACTCAGCCATCCCAGTACTTC	CSATGTQPSQYF
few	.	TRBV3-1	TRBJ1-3	TGTGCCAGCAGCCAACTAGAGGGGCCTCGAAACACCATATATTTT	CASSQLEGPRNTIYF
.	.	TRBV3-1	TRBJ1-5	TGTGCCAGCAGCCCGAATGCGGGGGACCAGCCCCAGCATTTT	CASSPNAGDQPQHF
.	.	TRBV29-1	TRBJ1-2	TGCAGCGTTGAGGGGAATGGCTACGCCTTC	CSVEGNGYAF
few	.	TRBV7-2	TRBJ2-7	TGTGCCAGCAGCCCCCATTTAGGGGGCGGGAGGCGAGAGCAGTACTTC	CASSPHLGGGRREQYF
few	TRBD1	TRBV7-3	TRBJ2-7	TGTGCCAGCAGCTTGAAACTCCGGGACAGGGGGAATTACGAGCAGTACTTC	CASSLKLRDRGNYEQYF
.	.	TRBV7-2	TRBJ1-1	TGTGCCAGCAGCTTAGCCGTAGGGGGGGACACTGAAGCTTTCTTT	CASSLAVGGDTEAFF
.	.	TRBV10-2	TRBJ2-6	TGCGCCAGCGGGCGAAGCTCTGGGGCCAACGTCCTGACTTTC	CASGRSSGANVLTF
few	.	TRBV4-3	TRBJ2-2	TGCGCCAGCAGCCAAGAGGTCCGGAGTGGTGGGCGGAACACCGGGGAGCTGTTTTTT	CASSQEVRSGGRNTGELFF
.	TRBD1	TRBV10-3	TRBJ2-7	TGTGCCATCAGTGAGAGAGTGGACAGGGACGGGGAGTACTTC	CAISERVDRDGEYF
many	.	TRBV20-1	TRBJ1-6	TGCAGTGCTAGGGCGCAGCCTAATTCACCCCTCCACTTT	CSARAQPNSPLHF
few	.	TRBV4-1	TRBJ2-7	TGCGCCAGCAGCCATGACCGGGACCAATCCGCCTACGAGCAGTACTTC	CASSHDRDQSAYEQYF
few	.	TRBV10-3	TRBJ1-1	TGTGCCAGCAGTTTTAGGGAGGGCACTGAAGCTTTCTTT	CASSFREGTEAFF
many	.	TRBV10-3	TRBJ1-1	TGTGCCACCCTGTCCGACCCCTCGACTGAAGCTTTCTTT	CATLSDPSTEAFF
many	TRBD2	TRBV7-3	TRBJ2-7	TGTGCCAGCAGGGAGGCTAGCGGCTACGAGCAGTACTTC	CASREASGYEQYF
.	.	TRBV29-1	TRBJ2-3	TGCAGCGGATCAAGGGGCAGCAGCACAGATACGCAGTATTTT	CSGSRGSSTDTQYF
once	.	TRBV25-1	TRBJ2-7	TGTGCCAGCAGTCCTCTCAGGGGTACCTCCTACGAGCAGTACTTC	CASSPLRGTSYEQYF
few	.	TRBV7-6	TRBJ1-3	TGTGCCAGCAGCTTAGGGGCTAACACCATATATTTT	CASSLGANTIYF
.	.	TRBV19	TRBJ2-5	TGTGCCAGTAGTTCGAGGGGTCAAGAGACCCAGTACTTC	CASSSRGQETQYF
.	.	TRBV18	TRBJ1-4	TGTGCCAGCTCACCACGGGACTTGTTTAATGAAAAACTGTTTTTT	CASSPRDLFNEKLFF
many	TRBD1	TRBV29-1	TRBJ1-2	TGCAGCGTTGAGGGGGGACAGATTAACTATGGCTACACCTTC	CSVEGGQINYGYTF
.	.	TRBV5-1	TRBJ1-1	TGCGCCAGCAGCTTTGGCCAGGAACGCGCTGAAGCTTTCTTT	CASSFGQERAEAFF
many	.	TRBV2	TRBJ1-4	TGTGCCAGCAGTTTGGCCGACCGAAGTTCTCAAGGTATACTGTTTTTT	CASSLADRSSQGILFF
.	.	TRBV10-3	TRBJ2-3	TGTGCCATCAGTGAGAACAGCTTGCGCACAGATACGCAGTATTTT	CAISENSLRTDTQYF
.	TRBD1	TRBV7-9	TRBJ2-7	TGTGCCAGCAGTCCTCTCGGGGACAGATTTACCGGGGAGCAGTACTTC	CASSPLGDRFTGEQYF
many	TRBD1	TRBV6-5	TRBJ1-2	TGTGCCAGCAGTCCCAGTTATCCGGACAGGGTCTACACCTTC	CASSPSYPDRVYTF